The next 19 T cell receptor beta chains were all read from a single sample in a study of blood T cell repertoires in COVID-19. Only in-frame clones appear in the TCRdb table, and some are missing; sequencing was by immunoSEQ multiplex PCR. The data show about 330,000 clones, with approximately 89% seen just once and under 5.5% held by the top ten. Input material: PBMCs or T cells enriched from blood (not recorded which). Receptor source: a woman in her 30s who had recovered from COVID-19.

This sequence joins TRBV5-1 and TRBJ1-6; D is possibly TRBD1 (6 bases). The germline V gene encodes CDR1 SGHRS and CDR2 YFSETQ. CDR3 length: 17 amino acids. The V end was cut by 0 bases, the J end by 8 bases, with 18 bases between. CDR3 in amino acids: CASSLARGADSDSPLHF. In DNA form, the CDR3 reads TGCGCCAGCAGCTTGGCCCGGGGGGCGGATTCTGATTCACCCCTCCACTTT.

This chain uses TRBV5-1 with TRBJ1-1; D not certain. Germline-derived CDR1 and CDR2 are SGHRS and YFSETQ. V lost 0 bases and J lost 7, with 7 bases in between. The CDR3 is 12 amino acids. The CDR3 bases are TGCGCCAGCAGCTTGGGCGCGTATGAAGCTTTCTTT. Amino acids: CASSLGAYEAFF.

This clone was detected a few times. The chain employs TRBV9 and TRBJ1-3; 8 positions agree with TRBD1. The CDR3 is made up of 17 amino acids. The V segment lost 4 bases and the J segment 4 bases; nucleotides outside the gene matches: 13. Germline V CDR1 and CDR2: SGDLS, YYNGEE. CDR3 in DNA: TGTGCCAGCAGCTCATCTCTGGACAGGGCATACGGAAACACCATATATTTT. As protein: CASSSSLDRAYGNTIYF.

V usage is TRBV10-2 and J usage is TRBJ1-1; D is possibly TRBD1 (5 bases). Germline V gene data show CDR1 as WSHSY and CDR2 as SAAADI. V was clipped by 6 bases and J by 1 base, with 15 bases between them. The CDR3 totals 15 residues. This chain's CDR3 is CASRGGLVTNTEAFF. The DNA of the CDR3 is TGCGCCAGCAGGGGGGGGTTGGTGACGAACACTGAAGCTTTCTTT.

The chain links TRBV3-1 (or the pseudogene TRBV3-2) to TRBJ2-1, with D uncertain. This CDR3 region has 14 residues. CDR1 and CDR2 from the germline V gene are LGHDT and YNNKEL (reference sequence). Trimming removed 2 bases from V and 10 bases from J, with 15 bases in between. The DNA for the CDR3 is TGTGCCAGCAGCCAACTAACCACCTCGTCCGAGCAGTTCTTC. It is translated as CASSQLTTSSEQFF.

This chain uses TRBV5-4 with TRBJ2-5; D is possibly TRBD2 (7 bases). V was cut by 0 bases and J by 5 bases, with 11 bases left in between. Per germline, CDR1 SGHNT and CDR2 YYREEE (reference sequence). The CDR3 loop spans 14 amino acids. The CDR3 sequence is CASSLAGGKETQYF. The CDR3 DNA reads as TGTGCCAGCAGCTTGGCGGGGGGCAAGGAGACCCAGTACTTC.

The V gene is TRBV3-1 (or the pseudogene TRBV3-2), the J gene TRBJ1-1; tentatively, D is TRBD1 (6 bases). Germline V lookup: CDR1 LGHDT, CDR2 YNNKEL (reference sequence). This CDR3 contains 12 residues. The V and J ends lost 4 bases and 5 bases respectively, with 8 bases between them. CDR3 in DNA: TGTGCCAGCAGCCTCAGGGGAACTGAAGCTTTCTTT. Its protein product is CASSLRGTEAFF.

The chain employs TRBV11-2 and TRBJ2-7; a weak D match, TRBD1 (5 bases). The ends were cut back, 5 bases at V and 5 bases at J, with 19 bases in the middle. Germline assignment: CDR1 SGHAT and CDR2 FQNNGV. There are 15 residues in the CDR3. The CDR3: CASSPQGGYVDEQYF. The DNA of the CDR3 is TGTGCCAGCAGCCCCCAGGGTGGCTACGTGGACGAGCAGTACTTC.

The chain has TRBV7-2 and TRBJ2-7, with 11 bases matching TRBD1. Germline V CDR1 and CDR2: SGHTA, FQGNSA. The CDR3 length is 15 residues. The trim removed 4 bases at V and 1 base at J, leaving 3 bases unmatched. The DNA for the CDR3 is TGTGCCAGCAGCTGGGACAGGGGGGGGTCCTACGAGCAGTACTTC. It translates to CASSWDRGGSYEQYF. Based on the CDR3 plus reference TRBV7-2 and TRBJ2-7, the full variable domain is GAGVSQSPSNKVTEKGKDVELRCDPISGHTALYWYRQSLGQGLEFLIYFQGNSAPDKSGLPSDRFSAERTGGSVSTLTIQRTQQEDSAVYLCASSWDRGGSYEQYFGPGTRLTVT.

The chain employs TRBV10-3 and TRBJ1-1; D may be TRBD1 (5 bases). The CDR3 runs to 15 residues. The germline gives CDR1 ENHRY, CDR2 SYGVKD. V was clipped by 6 bases and J by 0 bases, with 14 bases between them. This chain's CDR3 is CAIRKYTGMNTEAFF. The CDR3 nucleotides read TGTGCCATCAGAAAGTATACAGGAATGAACACTGAAGCTTTCTTT.

V gene TRBV4-1 combines with J gene TRBJ1-4; TRBD1 aligns across 8 bases. V shed 2 bases, J shed 8 bases, and the junction held 10 bases outside the gene matches. The CDR3 loop spans 16 amino acids. Germline loops: CDR1 MGHRA, CDR2 YSYEKL. As DNA, the CDR3 is TGCGCCAGCAGCCAAAGGGTGACAGGGGTCCAAGAAAAACTGTTTTTT. Protein: CASSQRVTGVQEKLFF.

Only one count was recorded for this clone. The rearrangement uses TRBV7-9 and TRBJ2-3; 9 nucleotides line up with TRBD1. V was clipped by 2 bases and J by 2 bases; unmatched bases: 5. The CDR3 sequence is 16 residues long. Per the germline V gene, CDR1 is SEHNR and CDR2 is FQNEAQ (reference sequence). CDR3 protein: CASSLPGQGYTDTQYF. The DNA of the CDR3 is TGTGCCAGCAGCTTACCGGGACAGGGCTACACAGATACGCAGTATTTT.

The genes are TRBV5-5 and TRBJ1-2; 8 bases are shared with TRBD1. V gave up 3 bases and J gave up 7 bases; unmatched junction bases: 5. The CDR3 has 13 residues. Germline V gives CDR1 SGHKS, CDR2 YYEKEE (reference sequence). CDR3 loop: CASSSTGAGGYTF. The CDR3 DNA follows: TGTGCCAGCAGCTCGACAGGGGCCGGTGGCTACACCTTC.

The gene calls are TRBV7-9 and TRBJ2-7; 14 bases fit TRBD2. The length of the CDR3 is 17 residues. Germline V CDR1 and CDR2: SEHNR, FQNEAQ (reference sequence). V shed 4 bases, J shed 0 bases, and the junction held 5 bases outside the gene matches. CDR3: CASSSGLAGVNSYEQYF. For the CDR3, the DNA is TGTGCCAGCAGCTCGGGACTAGCGGGGGTTAACTCCTACGAGCAGTACTTC.

The chain joins TRBV4-1 to TRBJ1-2; TRBD1 agrees at 8 bases. V shed 3 bases and J 13 bases; nucleotides not matched to a gene: 22. The CDR3 spans 17 residues. CDR1 is MGHRA and CDR2 is YSYEKL in the germline V gene. CDR3 in amino acids: CASSQLIYDRGPMRRTF. CDR3 bases: TGCGCCAGCAGCCAGCTAATCTATGACAGGGGCCCTATGCGGCGCACCTTC.

The chain combines TRBV4-1 with TRBJ1-2; a weak D match, TRBD1 (5 bases). The CDR3 is made up of 16 amino acids. Germline-derived CDR1 and CDR2 are MGHRA and YSYEKL. Trimming left V 0 bases short and J 4 bases short, with 15 bases between. CDR3: CASSQDRLRGFYGYTF. DNA of the CDR3: TGCGCCAGCAGCCAAGATCGGCTAAGGGGTTTCTATGGCTACACCTTC.

This chain uses TRBV3-1 (or the pseudogene TRBV3-2) with TRBJ2-1, with unresolved D. Per germline, CDR1 LGHDT and CDR2 YNNKEL (reference sequence). V was trimmed by 0 bases and J by 7 bases, leaving 16 bases between them. The CDR3 totals 16 residues. The chain's CDR3 is CASSQDLSTVTNEQFF. In nucleotides, the CDR3 is TGTGCCAGCAGCCAAGATCTCTCCACCGTGACAAATGAGCAGTTCTTC.

The V call is TRBV5-1, the J call TRBJ1-1; TRBD1 agrees at 8 bases. Germline values: CDR1 SGHRS, CDR2 YFSETQ. CDR3 length: 14 amino acids. V shed 2 bases, J shed 1 base, and the junction held 1 base outside the gene matches. The CDR3 loop reads CASSLDRGNTEAFF. The CDR3 coding sequence is TGCGCCAGCAGCTTAGACAGGGGGAACACTGAAGCTTTCTTT.

The chain uses TRBV10-2 and TRBJ2-7, with D maybe TRBD1 (7 bases). Germline CDR1 reads WSHSY; CDR2 reads SAAADI. Between the trimmed V and J ends, which lost 9 bases and 3 bases, there was a span of 27 bases. The CDR3 contains 17 residues. The CDR3 DNA sequence: TGCGCCAGTGAAGCGGAATTTGACAGGGAGGCGGTCTACGAGCAGTACTTC. This codes for CASEAEFDREAVYEQYF.